The 7 T cell receptor beta chains presented below share a single source sample, sequenced in a study of blood T cells in healthy people across ages. Together with a sample-barcoded 5' primer, a J-beta primer mix was included in a second PCR lasting roughly 7 to 11 cycles. Using its own MiXCR run on the 5' RACE reads, TCRdb lists one record per CDR3 protein. Of 1,800,000 or so distinct CDR3 sequences in the sample, approximately 39% were seen once. The specimen was blood. The receptor set was obtained from a human donor in good health.

This chain links TRBV29-1 with TRBJ1-1; the D is unclear. The V end was cut by 6 bases, the J end by 1 base, with 9 bases between. Germline V gives CDR1 SQVTM, CDR2 ANQGSEA. The CDR3 loop spans 12 amino acids. CDR3 residues: CSVRTRNTEAFF. The CDR3, as DNA: TGCAGCGTCCGAACAAGGAACACTGAAGCTTTCTTT.

This clonotype was picked up many times. The chain has TRBV9 and TRBJ1-1; D unclear. Germline V gives CDR1 SGDLS, CDR2 YYNGEE. The CDR3 extends over 13 amino acids. Trimming left V 0 bases short and J 1 base short, with 4 bases between. Written as DNA, the CDR3 is TGTGCCAGCAGCGTAGACGGGAACACTGAAGCTTTCTTT. Translated, it gives CASSVDGNTEAFF.

This clonotype was counted a few times. The V and J genes are TRBV6-1 and TRBJ2-3; 10 bases align to TRBD1. From germline, CDR1 is MNHNS and CDR2 SASEGT. The ends lost 5 bases at V and 5 bases at J; junction bases unmatched: 7. The CDR3 is made up of 15 amino acids. The CDR3 region is CASSLRQGAEDTQYF. CDR3 nucleotide sequence: TGTGCCAGCAGTCTTCGACAGGGGGCTGAAGATACGCAGTATTTT.

The chain employs TRBV5-1 and TRBJ2-2; D tentatively reads TRBD1 or TRBD2 (5 bases each). Trimming removed 4 bases from V and 1 base from J, with 11 bases in between. The CDR3 spans 15 residues. CDR1 and CDR2 from the germline V gene are SGHRS and YFSETQ. The CDR3 is CASSPRGRNTGELFF. The CDR3 bases are TGCGCCAGCAGCCCCCGGGGCAGGAACACCGGGGAGCTGTTTTTT. Based on the CDR3 plus reference TRBV5-1 and TRBJ2-2, the full variable domain is KAGVTQTPRYLIKTRGQQVTLSCSPISGHRSVSWYQQTPGQGLQFLFEYFSETQRNKGNFPGRFSGRQFSNSRSEMNVSTLELGDSALYLCASSPRGRNTGELFFGEGSRLTVL.

This clonotype was counted between two and nine times. In nucleotides, the CDR3 is TGTGCCAGCAGCCGGAGGGGAGGTGAAAACATTCAGTACTTC. Its translation is CASSRRGGENIQYF. The chain couples TRBV6-6 to TRBJ2-4, with D tentatively TRBD2 (6 bases). The V and J ends lost 6 bases and 5 bases respectively, with 14 bases between them. The CDR3 consists of 14 residues. CDR1 is MNHNY and CDR2 is SVGAGI in the germline V gene (reference sequence).

This clonotype was seen more than once but under ten times. V is TRBV7-8 and J is TRBJ2-7; D is perhaps TRBD1 or TRBD2 (5 bases each). The CDR3 covers 14 residues. Germline lookup yields CDR1 SGHVS and CDR2 FQNEAQ. V was clipped by 5 bases and J by 3 bases, with 14 bases between them. The DNA for the CDR3 is TGTGCCAGCAGCCCCAGCGGCAGGGTCTACGAGCAGTACTTC. Amino acid sequence: CASSPSGRVYEQYF. Full variable domain (missing parts from reference TRBV7-8 and TRBJ2-7): GAGVSQSPRYKVAKRGQDVALRCDPISGHVSLFWYQQALGQGPEFLTYFQNEAQLDKSGLPSDRFFAERPEGSVSTLKIQRTQQEDSAVYLCASSPSGRVYEQYFGPGTRLTVT.

Of note for this clonotype: This may be a read error, as it is one base from a much larger clone. This rearrangement joins TRBV20-1 to TRBJ1-2; D is unclear. Per the germline V gene, CDR1 is DFQATT and CDR2 is SNEGSKA (reference sequence). Deletions cut 6 bases from V and 4 bases from J, with 18 bases between. The CDR3 length is 14 residues. The CDR3 loop is CSAAGGRRSYGYTF. The CDR3 nucleotides are TGCAGTGCCGCCGGAGGCAGAAGAAGCTATGGCTACACCTTC.